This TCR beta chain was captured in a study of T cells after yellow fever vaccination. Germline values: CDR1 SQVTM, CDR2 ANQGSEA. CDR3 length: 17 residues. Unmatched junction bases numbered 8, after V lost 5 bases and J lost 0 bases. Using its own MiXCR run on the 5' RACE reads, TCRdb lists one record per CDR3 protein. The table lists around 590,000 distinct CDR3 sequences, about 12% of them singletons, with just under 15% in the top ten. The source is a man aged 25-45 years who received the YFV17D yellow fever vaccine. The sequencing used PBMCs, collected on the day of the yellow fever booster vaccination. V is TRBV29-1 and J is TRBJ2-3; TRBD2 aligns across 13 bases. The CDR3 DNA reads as TGCAGCGTTCTTGGGACTAGCGGGATTACTAGCACAGATACGCAGTATTTT. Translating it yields CSVLGTSGITSTDTQYF.